The rows below give T cell receptor beta chains drawn from one sample of a study of vaccination and CD4 T cells after COVID-19. Their antigen targets remain unknown. TCRdb reanalysed the PCR reads using MiXCR and keeps one entry per CDR3 protein. The sample includes roughly 16,000 distinct CDR3 sequences, more than 45% of them seen just once. The sample taken for sequencing was CD4+ T cells from blood, cultured in vitro. These receptors came from a human donor who had recovered from COVID-19. Each CDR3 is given without its conserved first and last residue. The order of the fields is CDR3 protein, V gene.

SARDSGVNTEAF	TRBV20-1
AVNHRRDGNTIY	TRBV6-2/TRBV6-3
ASSLGPDTEAF	TRBV27
SASGDSGTQY	TRBV20-1
ASSGVTSGRPNDEQF	TRBV7-2
ASSEASGRREAF	TRBV2
ATSDAVEGTEAF	TRBV24-1
ASSGRPIHYGYT	TRBV18
ASSSDRIVYGYT	TRBV7-9
SAGGAPGEKLF	TRBV20-1